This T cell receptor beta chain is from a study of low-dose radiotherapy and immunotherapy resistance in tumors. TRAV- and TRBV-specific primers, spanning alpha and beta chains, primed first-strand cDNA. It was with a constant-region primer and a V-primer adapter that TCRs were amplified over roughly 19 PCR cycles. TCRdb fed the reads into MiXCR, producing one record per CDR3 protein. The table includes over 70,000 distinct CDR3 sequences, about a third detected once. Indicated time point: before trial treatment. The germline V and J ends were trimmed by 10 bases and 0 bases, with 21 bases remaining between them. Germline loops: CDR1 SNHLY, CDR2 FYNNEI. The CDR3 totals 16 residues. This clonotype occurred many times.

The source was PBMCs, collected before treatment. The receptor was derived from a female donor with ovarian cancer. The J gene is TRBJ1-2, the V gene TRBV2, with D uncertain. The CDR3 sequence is CATNGRRDFANYGYTF. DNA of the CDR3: TGTGCCACGAATGGCCGGAGGGATTTTGCTAACTATGGCTACACCTTC.